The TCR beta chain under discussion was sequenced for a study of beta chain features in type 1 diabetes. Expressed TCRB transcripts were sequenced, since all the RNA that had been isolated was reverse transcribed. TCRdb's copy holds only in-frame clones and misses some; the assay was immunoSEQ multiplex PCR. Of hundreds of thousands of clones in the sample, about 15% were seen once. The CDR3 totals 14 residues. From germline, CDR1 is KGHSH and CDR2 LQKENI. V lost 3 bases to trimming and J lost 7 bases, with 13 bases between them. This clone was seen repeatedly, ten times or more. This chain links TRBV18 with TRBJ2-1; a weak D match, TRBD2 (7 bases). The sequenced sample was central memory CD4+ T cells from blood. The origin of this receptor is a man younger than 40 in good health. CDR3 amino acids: CASSPRGASNEQFF. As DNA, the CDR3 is TGTGCCAGCTCACCCCGGGGGGCCTCGAATGAGCAGTTCTTC.